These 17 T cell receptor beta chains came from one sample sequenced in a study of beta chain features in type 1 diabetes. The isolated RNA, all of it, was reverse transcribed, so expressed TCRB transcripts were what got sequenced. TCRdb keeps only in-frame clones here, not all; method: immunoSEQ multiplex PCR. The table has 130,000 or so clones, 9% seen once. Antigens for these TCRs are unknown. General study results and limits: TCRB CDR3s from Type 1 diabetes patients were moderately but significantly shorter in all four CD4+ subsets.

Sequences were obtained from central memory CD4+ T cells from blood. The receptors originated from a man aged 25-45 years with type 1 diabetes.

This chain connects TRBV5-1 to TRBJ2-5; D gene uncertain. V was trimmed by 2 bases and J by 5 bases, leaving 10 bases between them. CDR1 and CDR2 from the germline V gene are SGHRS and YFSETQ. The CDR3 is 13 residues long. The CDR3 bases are TGCGCCAGCAGCTTTATCTTCTCGGAGACCCAGTACTTC. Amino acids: CASSFIFSETQYF.

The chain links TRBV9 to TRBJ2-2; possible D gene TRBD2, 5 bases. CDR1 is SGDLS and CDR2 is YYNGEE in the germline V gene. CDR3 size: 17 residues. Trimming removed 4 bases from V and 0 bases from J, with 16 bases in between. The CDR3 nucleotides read TGTGCCAGCAGCAAAACCCCGGGGTTTGCGAACACCGGGGAGCTGTTTTTT. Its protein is CASSKTPGFANTGELFF. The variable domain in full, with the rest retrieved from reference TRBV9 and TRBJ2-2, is DSGVTQTPKHLITATGQRVTLRCSPRSGDLSVYWYQQSLDQGLQFLIQYYNGEERAKGNILERFSAQQFPDLHSELNLSSLELGDSALYFCASSKTPGFANTGELFFGEGSRLTVL.

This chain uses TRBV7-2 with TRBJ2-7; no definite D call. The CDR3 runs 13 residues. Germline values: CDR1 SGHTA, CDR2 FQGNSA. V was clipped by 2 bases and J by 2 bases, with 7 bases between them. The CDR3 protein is CASSLRLTYEQYF. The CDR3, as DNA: TGTGCCAGCAGCTTAAGACTCACCTACGAGCAGTACTTC. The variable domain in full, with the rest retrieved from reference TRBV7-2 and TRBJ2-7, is GAGVSQSPSNKVTEKGKDVELRCDPISGHTALYWYRQSLGQGLEFLIYFQGNSAPDKSGLPSDRFSAERTGGSVSTLTIQRTQQEDSAVYLCASSLRLTYEQYFGPGTRLTVT.

CDR3: CATRWDTGELFF. In DNA, the CDR3 is TGTGCCACGCGGTGGGACACCGGGGAGCTGTTTTTT. This chain uses TRBV27 with TRBJ2-2; no clear D. Trimming took off 10 bases at V and 3 bases at J, with 9 bases between the two ends. Germline CDR1 and CDR2: MNHEY and SMNVEV (reference sequence). CDR3 length: 12 amino acids.

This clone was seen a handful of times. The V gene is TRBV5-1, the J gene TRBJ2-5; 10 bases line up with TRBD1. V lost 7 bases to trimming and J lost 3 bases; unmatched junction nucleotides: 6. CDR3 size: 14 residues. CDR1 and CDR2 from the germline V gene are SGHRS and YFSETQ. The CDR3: CASQPGTGEETQYF. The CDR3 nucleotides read TGCGCCAGCCAACCAGGGACAGGGGAAGAGACCCAGTACTTC.

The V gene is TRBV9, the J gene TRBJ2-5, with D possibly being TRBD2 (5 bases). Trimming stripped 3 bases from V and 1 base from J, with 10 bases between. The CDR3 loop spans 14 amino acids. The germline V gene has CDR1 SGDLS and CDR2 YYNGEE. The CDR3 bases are TGTGCCAGCAGCGCCCCGGACTTCCAAGAGACCCAGTACTTC. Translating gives CASSAPDFQETQYF.

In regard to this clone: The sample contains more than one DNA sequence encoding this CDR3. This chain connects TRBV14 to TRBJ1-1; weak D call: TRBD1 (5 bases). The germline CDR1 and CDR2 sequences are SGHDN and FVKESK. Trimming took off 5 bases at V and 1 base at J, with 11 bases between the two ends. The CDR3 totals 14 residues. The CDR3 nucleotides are TGTGCCAGCAGCTCCCGGCAGGGGAACACTGAAGCTTTCTTT. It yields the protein CASSSRQGNTEAFF.

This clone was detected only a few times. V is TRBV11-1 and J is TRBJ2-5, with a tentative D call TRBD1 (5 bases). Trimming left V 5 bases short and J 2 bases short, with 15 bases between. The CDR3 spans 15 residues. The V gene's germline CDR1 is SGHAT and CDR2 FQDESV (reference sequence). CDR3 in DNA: TGTGCCAGCAGCGTTAATCAGGGCACTCAAGAGACCCAGTACTTC. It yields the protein CASSVNQGTQETQYF. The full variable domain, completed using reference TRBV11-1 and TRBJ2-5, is EAEVAQSPRYKITEKSQAVAFWCDPISGHATLYWYRQILGQGPELLVQFQDESVVDDSQLPKDRFSAERLKGVDSTLKIQPAELGDSAMYLCASSVNQGTQETQYFGPGTRLLVL.

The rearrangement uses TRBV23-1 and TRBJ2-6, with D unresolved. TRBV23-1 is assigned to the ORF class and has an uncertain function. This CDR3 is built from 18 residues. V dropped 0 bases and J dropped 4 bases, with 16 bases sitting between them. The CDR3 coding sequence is TGCGCCAGCAGTCAATCTACGCTCCCACCCCGGGGGGCCAACGTCCTGACTTTC. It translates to CASSQSTLPPRGANVLTF.

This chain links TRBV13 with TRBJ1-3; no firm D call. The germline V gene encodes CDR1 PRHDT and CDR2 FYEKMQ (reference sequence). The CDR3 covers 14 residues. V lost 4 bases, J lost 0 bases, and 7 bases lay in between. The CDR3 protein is CASSSKSSGNTIYF. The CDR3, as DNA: TGTGCCAGCAGCTCCAAGAGCTCTGGAAACACCATATATTTT. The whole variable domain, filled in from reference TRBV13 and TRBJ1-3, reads AAGVIQSPRHLIKEKRETATLKCYPIPRHDTVYWYQQGPGQDPQFLISFYEKMQSDKGSIPDRFSAQQFSDYHSELNMSSLELGDSALYFCASSSKSSGNTIYFGEGSWLTVV.

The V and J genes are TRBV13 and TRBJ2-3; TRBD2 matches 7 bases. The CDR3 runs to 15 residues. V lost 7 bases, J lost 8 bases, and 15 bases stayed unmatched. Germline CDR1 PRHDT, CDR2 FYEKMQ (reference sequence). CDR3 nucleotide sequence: TGTGCCAGCACCCTCGGGGGGAGGGATACTGGTACGCAGTATTTT. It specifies CASTLGGRDTGTQYF.

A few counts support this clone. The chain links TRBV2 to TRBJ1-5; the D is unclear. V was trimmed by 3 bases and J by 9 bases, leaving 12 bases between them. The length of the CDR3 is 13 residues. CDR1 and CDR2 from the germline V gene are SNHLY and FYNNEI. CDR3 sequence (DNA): TGTGCCAGCAGTGAGAGGCCCCATCTGCCCCAGCATTTT. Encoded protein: CASSERPHLPQHF.

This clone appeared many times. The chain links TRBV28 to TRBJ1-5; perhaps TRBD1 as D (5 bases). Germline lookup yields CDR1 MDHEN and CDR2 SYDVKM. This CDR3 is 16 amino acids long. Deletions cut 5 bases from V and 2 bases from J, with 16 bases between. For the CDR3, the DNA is TGTGCCAGCAGTATTATAGACAGCAGAGGCAATCAGCCCCAGCATTTT. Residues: CASSIIDSRGNQPQHF.

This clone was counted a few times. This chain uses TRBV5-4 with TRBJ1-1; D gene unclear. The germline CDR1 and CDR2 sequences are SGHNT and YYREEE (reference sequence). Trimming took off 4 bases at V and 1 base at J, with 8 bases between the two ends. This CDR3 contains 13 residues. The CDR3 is CASSPDKNTEAFF. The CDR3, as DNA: TGTGCCAGCAGCCCAGACAAGAACACTGAAGCTTTCTTT. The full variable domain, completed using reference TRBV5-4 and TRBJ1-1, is ETGVTQSPTHLIKTRGQQVTLRCSSQSGHNTVSWYQQALGQGPQFIFQYYREEENGRGNFPPRFSGLQFPNYSSELNVNALELDDSALYLCASSPDKNTEAFFGQGTRLTVV.

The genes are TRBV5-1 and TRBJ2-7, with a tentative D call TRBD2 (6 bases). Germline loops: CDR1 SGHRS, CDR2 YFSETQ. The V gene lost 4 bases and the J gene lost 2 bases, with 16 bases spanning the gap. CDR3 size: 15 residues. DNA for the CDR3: TGCGCCAGCAGCCCCGAGGAGGGGAGCACCTACGAGCAGTACTTC. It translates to CASSPEEGSTYEQYF.

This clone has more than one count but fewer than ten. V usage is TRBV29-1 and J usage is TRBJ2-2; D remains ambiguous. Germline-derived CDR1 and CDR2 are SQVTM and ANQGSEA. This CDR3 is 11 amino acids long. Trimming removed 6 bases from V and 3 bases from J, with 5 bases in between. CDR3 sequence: CSVSDTGELFF. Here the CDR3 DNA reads TGCAGCGTCTCCGACACCGGGGAGCTGTTTTTT.

The CDR3 here is CASSQGTGVVSYGYTF. The CDR3 DNA reads TGCGCCAGCAGCCAGGGGACAGGGGTGGTATCCTATGGCTACACCTTC. The chain employs TRBV4-3 and TRBJ1-2; 10 positions match TRBD1. In germline, CDR1 is LGHNA, CDR2 YSLEER. The CDR3 consists of 16 residues. V dropped 3 bases and J dropped 4; count of bases not matched to a gene: 8.